This entry describes one TCR beta chain. The antigen is not known. The data were obtained in a study of cytomegalovirus exposure and HLA in healthy donors. Study-wide results and limits: The authors later linked a missense DCLRE1C variant to TCR beta V- and J-gene trimming.

In the PCR, 60 Vbeta and 13 Jbeta primers were used. Produced via immunoSEQ multiplex PCR; TCRdb's table is partial and in-frame only. Among some 67,000 clones, over 75% were seen once, and the ten largest hold 9.5% to 13%. Losses at the gene ends were 4 bases for V and 1 base for J; bases not matched to a gene: 3. Germline V CDR1 and CDR2: SGHNT, YYREEE (reference sequence). This CDR3 contains 14 residues. The chain couples TRBV5-4 to TRBJ1-1; 8 nucleotides line up with TRBD1. The receptor's source is a woman in her thirties in good health and CMV-seropositive. The sequencing sample was made of PBMCs. CDR3 loop: CASSIGTGNTEAFF. The CDR3 DNA reads TGTGCCAGCAGCATAGGGACAGGGAACACTGAAGCTTTCTTT.